The T cell receptor (beta chain) described here comes from a study of T-cell reconstitution after alpha-beta-depleted transplantation in children. TCRbeta library preparation incorporated unique molecular identifiers. TCRdb re-analysed the PCR reads in MiXCR, keeping a single row per CDR3 protein. The sample holds about 400,000 distinct CDR3 sequences, 20% seen once. This clonotype has at least ten counts. CDR3 size: 19 residues. From germline, CDR1 is DFQATT and CDR2 SNEGSKA (reference sequence). The ends were cut back, 0 bases at V and 4 bases at J, with 25 bases in the middle. The TCR sequence derives from a human donor who donated a stem cell graft to a child with acute myeloid leukemia. Sequences were derived from PBMCs from the stem cell graft donor, sampled from the stem cell graft. The chain combines TRBV20-1 with TRBJ2-1, with D tentatively TRBD2 (6 bases). The CDR3 loop reads CSARDVRWYREKTYNEQFF. Here the CDR3 DNA reads TGCAGTGCTAGAGATGTTAGGTGGTACCGGGAGAAAACATACAATGAGCAGTTCTTC.